The 16 T cell receptor beta chains presented below share a single source sample, sequenced in a study of blood T cell repertoires in COVID-19. Profiled with immunoSEQ multiplex PCR; TCRdb holds only in-frame clones, not every one. Seen here are 150,000 to 250,000 clones, about 80% observed once, and the top ten hold over 6.5%. Material: PBMCs or T cells enriched from blood (not recorded which). All receptors come from a man aged 35 to 55 who had recovered from COVID-19.

The genes are TRBV18 and TRBJ1-5; D not resolved. CDR1 and CDR2 from the germline V gene are KGHSH and LQKENI. V was clipped by 2 bases and J by 4 bases, with 6 bases between them. The CDR3 length is 13 residues. The CDR3 is CASSPSGNQPQHF. The CDR3 DNA sequence: TGTGCCAGCTCACCAAGCGGAAATCAGCCCCAGCATTTT.

The chain uses TRBV30 and TRBJ1-6, with unresolved D. Germline values: CDR1 GTSNPN, CDR2 SVGIG (reference sequence). The CDR3 loop spans 16 amino acids. Trimming cost V 2 bases and J 7 bases, with 18 bases left between them. The CDR3 loop is CAWSFTGEVTNSPLHF. The CDR3 DNA follows: TGTGCCTGGAGTTTCACCGGGGAGGTGACCAATTCACCCCTCCACTTT.

This sequence joins TRBV5-1 and TRBJ2-3; TRBD2 might be the D (5 bases). The V end was cut by 4 bases, the J end by 3 bases, with 9 bases between. Germline V gene data show CDR1 as SGHRS and CDR2 as YFSETQ. The CDR3 has 13 amino acids. The CDR3 sequence is CASSRGFTDTQYF. As DNA, the CDR3 is TGCGCCAGCAGCCGGGGTTTTACAGATACGCAGTATTTT.

This clone was observed a single time. The chain recombines TRBV6-5 with TRBJ1-3; tentative D call: TRBD1 (5 bases). The CDR3 sequence is 15 residues long. Germline CDR1 reads MNHEY; CDR2 reads SVGAGI. The ends were cut back, 6 bases at V and 0 bases at J, with 12 bases in the middle. CDR3 in DNA: TGTGCCAGCAGAAGTAGACAGTTCTCTGGAAACACCATATATTTT. It specifies CASRSRQFSGNTIYF.

The V and J genes are TRBV7-9 and TRBJ1-2, with 8 bases aligning to TRBD1. V lost 4 bases, J lost 7 bases, and 5 bases stayed unmatched. Germline-derived CDR1 and CDR2 are SEHNR and FQNEAQ (reference sequence). This CDR3 is 13 amino acids long. CDR3: CASSSGGRGGYTF. The CDR3 DNA sequence: TGTGCCAGCAGCTCAGGGGGCCGGGGTGGCTACACCTTC. Together with reference TRBV7-9 and TRBJ1-2, the CDR3 gives the full variable domain: DTGVSQNPRHKITKRGQNVTFRCDPISEHNRLYWYRQTLGQGPEFLTYFQNEAQLEKSRLLSDRFSAERPKGSFSTLEIQRTEQGDSAMYLCASSSGGRGGYTFGSGTRLTVV.

CDR3 coding DNA: TGTGCCAGCAGTTATGTCAGATGGGAGACCCAGTACTTC. It is translated as CASSYVRWETQYF. The chain is built from TRBV6-2 or TRBV6-3 and TRBJ2-5; D unresolved. The germline CDR1 and CDR2 sequences are MNHEY and SVGEGT. This CDR3 comprises 13 residues. Deletions cut 3 bases from V and 5 bases from J, with 10 bases between.

The J gene is TRBJ1-1, the V gene TRBV6-5; unclear D gene. V lost 10 bases and J 9 bases, leaving 18 bases between the germline ends. Germline V gene data show CDR1 as MNHEY and CDR2 as SVGAGI. The CDR3 runs to 12 residues. The CDR3 sequence is CAIRSAARKAFF. The CDR3 DNA reads as TGTGCCATCCGCTCGGCCGCGAGGAAAGCTTTCTTT.

This sequence joins TRBV2 and TRBJ1-3, with D uncertain. CDR1 and CDR2 from the germline V gene are SNHLY and FYNNEI. The CDR3 extends over 16 amino acids. V shed 1 base and J shed 2 bases, with 12 bases lying between them. CDR3 nucleotide sequence: TGTGCCAGCAGTGAAGATTCCCGGGATCCTGGAAACACCATATATTTT. Translated: CASSEDSRDPGNTIYF.

The rearrangement uses TRBV30 and TRBJ1-1; 7 positions match TRBD1. The V gene's germline CDR1 is GTSNPN and CDR2 SVGIG (reference sequence). Trimming cost V 2 bases and J 4 bases; bases outside gene matches: 10. The CDR3 is made up of 15 amino acids. CDR3 sequence: CAWSRKETGSTEAFF. The CDR3 DNA follows: TGTGCCTGGAGTAGAAAAGAGACAGGGAGCACTGAAGCTTTCTTT.

A word on this clone: The sample has other DNA sequences that encode this CDR3 too. The chain recombines TRBV19 with TRBJ2-3; D ambiguous. V lost 3 bases and J 1 base, leaving 8 bases between the germline ends. This CDR3 is 14 amino acids long. From germline, CDR1 is LNHDA and CDR2 SQIVND (reference sequence). The CDR3 spells CASSIRRGTDTQYF. DNA for the CDR3: TGTGCCAGTAGTATTCGGAGAGGCACAGATACGCAGTATTTT.

V and J are TRBV15 and TRBJ2-3; TRBD2 matches at 10 bases. Germline V lookup: CDR1 LNHNV, CDR2 YYDKDF (reference sequence). V was pared by 3 bases and J by 3 bases, with 3 bases of the junction left unmatched. The CDR3 contains 15 residues. CDR3 protein: CATSSYSGGTDTQYF. In DNA, the CDR3 is TGTGCCACCAGCAGTTATAGCGGGGGGACAGATACGCAGTATTTT.

The rearrangement links TRBV6-2 or TRBV6-3 to TRBJ2-5; the D is unclear. The CDR3 is 15 residues long. CDR1 is MNHEY, CDR2 SVGEGT, per germline. Trimming shortened V by 4 bases and J by 4 bases, and 16 bases separated the two germline ends. The CDR3 DNA sequence: TGTGCCAGCAGTTCCCCCCAGGCCGCGAGAGAGACCCAGTACTTC. Amino acid sequence: CASSSPQAARETQYF.

V is TRBV4-1 and J is TRBJ1-2; no clear D. Germline V lookup: CDR1 MGHRA, CDR2 YSYEKL. The CDR3 spans 16 residues. Trimming removed 2 bases from V and 6 bases from J, with 19 bases in between. For the CDR3, the DNA is TGCGCCAGCAGCCAACGTCAGATGGTAGCCGTTGATGGCTACACCTTC. Amino acids: CASSQRQMVAVDGYTF.

This chain links TRBV2 with TRBJ1-4; no reliable D call. V was cut by 8 bases and J by 1 base, with 14 bases left in between. This CDR3 spans 15 amino acids. In germline, CDR1 is SNHLY, CDR2 FYNNEI. The CDR3 sequence: CASYGRTVTNEKLFF. In nucleotides, the CDR3 is TGTGCCAGCTATGGGAGGACCGTAACTAATGAAAAACTGTTTTTT.

This clone was observed once. This chain joins TRBV6-5 and TRBJ2-3, with TRBD1 matching over 7 bases. Germline CDR1 reads MNHEY; CDR2 reads SVGAGI. The CDR3 is 12 residues long. The V gene end was trimmed by 6 bases and the J gene end by 6 bases; junction bases not matched to a gene: 3. The CDR3: CASSIQGDTQYF. CDR3 DNA sequence: TGTGCCAGCAGCATACAGGGGGATACGCAGTATTTT.

This chain uses TRBV7-2 with TRBJ2-5; 9 nucleotides agree with TRBD1. This CDR3 has 13 residues. With V trimmed by 5 bases and J by 4 bases, 2 bases remained unmatched. CDR1 is SGHTA, CDR2 FQGNSA, per germline. The CDR3: CASSLTGGETQYF. The CDR3 DNA is TGTGCCAGCAGCCTGACAGGGGGAGAGACCCAGTACTTC.